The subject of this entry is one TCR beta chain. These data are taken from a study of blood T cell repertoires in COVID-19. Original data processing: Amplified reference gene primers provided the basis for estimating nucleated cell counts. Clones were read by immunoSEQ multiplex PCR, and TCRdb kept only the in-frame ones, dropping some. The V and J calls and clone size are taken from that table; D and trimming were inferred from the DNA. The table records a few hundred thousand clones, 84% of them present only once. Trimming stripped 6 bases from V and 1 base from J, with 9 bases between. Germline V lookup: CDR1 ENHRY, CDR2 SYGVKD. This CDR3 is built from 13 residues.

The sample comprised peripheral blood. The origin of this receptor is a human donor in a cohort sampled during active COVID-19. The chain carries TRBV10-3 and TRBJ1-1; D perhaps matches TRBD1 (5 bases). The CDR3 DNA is TGTGCCATCAGACAGGCCCAGAACACTGAAGCTTTCTTT. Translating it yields CAIRQAQNTEAFF.